This is a list of T cell receptor beta chains from one sample in a study of radiation and T cells in renal cell carcinoma. Measured with immunoSEQ multiplex PCR; TCRdb has only the in-frame clones, and not every one. This sample has over 120,000 clones, with approximately 90% found just once. Specimen: blood, collected from a patient whose treatment included radiotherapy and nephrectomy. The receptor source for this set is a woman between 50 and 59 years old with renal cell carcinoma. Both conserved end residues are part of each CDR3. A D gene is named only where the DNA matches it firmly. Size values are once, few and many counts, or a class for expanded clones, and some rows have none.

TRBV9	NA	NA	14	TRBJ1-6	CASSVDIDNSPLHF	TGTGCCAGCAGCGTAGATATAGATAATTCACCCCTCCACTTT
TRBV5-6	NA	NA	11	TRBJ2-1	CASTFYNEQFF	TGTGCCAGCACCTTTTACAATGAGCAGTTCTTC
TRBV6-5	NA	NA	14	TRBJ1-1	CASSQKWGNTEAFF	TGTGCCAGCAGCCAAAAGTGGGGGAACACTGAAGCTTTCTTT
TRBV21-1	NA	NA	14	TRBJ1-6	CASSKRQGGSPLHF	TGTGCCAGCAGCAAACGACAGGGTGGTTCACCCCTCCACTTT
TRBV7-2	NA	NA	19	TRBJ2-1	CASSFSSRGGWSSYNEQFF	TGTGCCAGCAGCTTCAGCAGTAGGGGCGGTTGGAGCTCCTACAATGAGCAGTTCTTC
TRBV18	TRBD1	once	14	TRBJ2-5	CASSPGTGLETQYF	TGTGCCAGCTCACCCGGGACAGGGCTCGAGACCCAGTACTTC
TRBV5-4	NA	once	14	TRBJ2-5	CASSPEGLRETQYF	TGTGCCAGCAGCCCCGAAGGACTCCGGGAGACCCAGTACTTC
TRBV30	NA	NA	13	TRBJ1-5	CAWSQGVNQPQHF	TGTGCCTGGAGTCAGGGTGTCAATCAGCCCCAGCATTTT
TRBV7-9	TRBD1	few	15	TRBJ1-1	CASSFGQQGRTEAFF	TGTGCCAGCAGCTTTGGGCAACAGGGGAGGACTGAAGCTTTCTTT
TRBV14	NA	NA	13	TRBJ1-3	CASSLISGNTIYF	TGTGCCAGCAGCTTAATCTCTGGAAACACCATATATTTT